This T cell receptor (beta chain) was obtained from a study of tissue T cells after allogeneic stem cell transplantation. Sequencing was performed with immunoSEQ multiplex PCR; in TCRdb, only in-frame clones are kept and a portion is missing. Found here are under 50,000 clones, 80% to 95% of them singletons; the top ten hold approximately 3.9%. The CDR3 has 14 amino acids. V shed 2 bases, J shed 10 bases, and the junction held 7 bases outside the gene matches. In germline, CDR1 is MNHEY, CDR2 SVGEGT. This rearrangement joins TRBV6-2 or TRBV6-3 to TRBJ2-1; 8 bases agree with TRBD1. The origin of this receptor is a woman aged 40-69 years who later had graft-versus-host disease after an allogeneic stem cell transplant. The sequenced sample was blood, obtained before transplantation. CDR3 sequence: CASSYLTGAGEQFF. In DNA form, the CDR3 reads TGTGCCAGCAGTTACCTGACAGGGGCTGGGGAGCAGTTCTTC.